These 12 T cell receptor beta chains came from one sample sequenced in a study of Graves' ophthalmopathy and Graves' hyperthyroidism. Transcripts of RNA were the source for amplifying TCR beta CDR3 regions. Scientists carried out first-round RT-PCR using HTBI primers and then a second-round multiplex PCR. TCRdb re-derived calls from the multiplex PCR reads in MiXCR, one entry per CDR3 protein. This table has fewer than 600,000 distinct CDR3 sequences, under 15% appearing once. Sequenced: blood. Source of these receptors: a woman between 25 and 40 years old with Graves' ophthalmopathy.

In this sample, this clonotype turned up many times. The J gene is TRBJ2-6, the V gene TRBV20-1; D gene ambiguous. Germline-derived CDR1 and CDR2 are DFQATT and SNEGSKA (reference sequence). The CDR3 loop spans 17 amino acids. Trimming shortened V by 3 bases and J by 2 bases, and 17 bases separated the two germline ends. The CDR3 DNA reads TGCAGTGCTAGGGACGGTAGACTCCCCGCTGGGGCCAACGTCCTGACTTTC. Its translation is CSARDGRLPAGANVLTF.

Ten or more counts support this clonotype. The chain links TRBV18 to TRBJ2-7; 9 bases align to TRBD1. V shed 8 bases and J 5 bases; nucleotides not matched to a gene: 7. The CDR3 sequence is 13 residues long. Germline V gene data show CDR1 as KGHSH and CDR2 as LQKENI. The CDR3 reads CASSPGQGDEQYF. The CDR3 DNA sequence: TGTGCCAGCAGCCCGGGACAGGGCGACGAGCAGTACTTC.

In this sample, this clonotype turned up many times. CDR3 sequence (DNA): TGTGCCAGCAGAGCGCCTTACTACGAGCAGTACTTC. Its protein is CASRAPYYEQYF. The chain carries TRBV6-5 and TRBJ2-7; no firm D call. Germline V lookup: CDR1 MNHEY, CDR2 SVGAGI. This CDR3 has 12 residues. The V gene lost 6 bases and the J gene lost 3 bases, with 9 bases spanning the gap.

V and J are TRBV5-1 and TRBJ2-2, with TRBD1 matching over 7 bases. V trimming: 4 bases; J trimming: 5 bases; junction bases outside the gene matches: 5. Germline V gene sequence: CDR1 SGHRS, CDR2 YFSETQ. The CDR3 length is 14 residues. The CDR3 DNA reads TGCGCCAGCAGCAGGACGACAGGGACCGGGGAGCTGTTTTTT. This sequence encodes CASSRTTGTGELFF.

This clonotype showed up many times. The chain combines TRBV14 with TRBJ2-7; D tentatively reads TRBD1 or TRBD2 (5 bases each). V was trimmed by 4 bases and J by 0 bases, leaving 10 bases between them. The germline V gene has CDR1 SGHDN and CDR2 FVKESK. CDR3 length: 14 amino acids. This CDR3 reads CASSLGRHSYEQYF. The CDR3 coding sequence is TGTGCCAGCAGCCTGGGACGGCACTCCTACGAGCAGTACTTC. The whole variable domain, remainder taken from reference TRBV14 and TRBJ2-7, is EAGVTQFPSHSVIEKGQTVTLRCDPISGHDNLYWYRRVMGKEIKFLLHFVKESKQDESGMPNNRFLAERTGGTYSTLKVQPAELEDSGVYFCASSLGRHSYEQYFGPGTRLTVT.

This clonotype was counted ten times or more. This chain connects TRBV20-1 to TRBJ2-4; 8 nucleotides align to TRBD1. V dropped 0 bases and J dropped 3; count of bases not matched to a gene: 10. CDR3 length equals 17 residues. CDR1 is DFQATT, CDR2 SNEGSKA, per germline (reference sequence). This chain's CDR3 is CSARDHRGDYGKNIQYF. CDR3 nucleotide sequence: TGCAGTGCTAGAGACCACAGGGGGGATTACGGCAAAAACATTCAGTACTTC.

The chain carries TRBV5-1 and TRBJ1-1; D not certain. Germline V gene lookup returns CDR1 SGHRS and CDR2 YFSETQ. With 4 bases removed from V and 0 bases from J, the gap between germline ends came to 16 bases. The CDR3 is made up of 16 amino acids. The CDR3 protein is CASSPSDELMNTEAFF. The CDR3 nucleotides read TGCGCCAGCAGCCCCTCGGACGAGCTTATGAACACTGAAGCTTTCTTT.

This clonotype occurred many times. This rearrangement joins TRBV27 to TRBJ1-2; a possible D gene is TRBD1 (6 bases). V gave up 0 bases and J gave up 4 bases, with 12 bases separating them. The germline V gene has CDR1 MNHEY and CDR2 SMNVEV (reference sequence). There are 15 residues in the CDR3. CDR3 protein: CASSLSVRRGYGYTF. The CDR3 DNA follows: TGTGCCAGCAGTTTATCGGTTCGCAGGGGCTATGGCTACACCTTC.

This clonotype was detected ten times or more. J is TRBJ2-7 and V is TRBV7-6; D is possibly TRBD1 (6 bases). Germline V gene data show CDR1 as SGHVS and CDR2 as FNYEAQ. Trimming took 0 bases from V and 3 from J, leaving 9 bases between them. The CDR3 length is 14 residues. This CDR3 reads CASSLAEGVYEQYF. The DNA for the CDR3 is TGTGCCAGCAGCTTAGCCGAGGGGGTCTACGAGCAGTACTTC.

This clonotype was observed many times. The J gene is TRBJ2-7, the V gene TRBV28; TRBD2 aligns across 11 bases. This CDR3 has 14 residues. Germline-derived CDR1 and CDR2 are MDHEN and SYDVKM. J was trimmed by 7 bases and V by 6 bases; bases with no gene match: 8. The CDR3 sequence: CASRGTSGAWEQYF. The CDR3 DNA reads as TGTGCCAGCAGGGGGACTAGCGGTGCCTGGGAGCAGTACTTC.

This clonotype was counted ten times or more. The V call is TRBV2, the J call TRBJ2-7, with 13 bases lining up with TRBD2. After removal of 4 bases from V and 6 bases from J, the junction contained 3 bases not matched to a gene. The CDR3 is 14 amino acids. Germline values: CDR1 SNHLY, CDR2 FYNNEI. The CDR3: CASSGLAGGSEQYF. CDR3 nucleotides: TGTGCCAGCAGTGGACTAGCGGGGGGCTCCGAGCAGTACTTC.

This clonotype was counted many times. The chain is built from TRBV12-3 or TRBV12-4 and TRBJ2-7; the D gene could be TRBD1 or TRBD2 (5 bases each). Deletions cut 7 bases from V and 2 bases from J, with 15 bases between. The CDR3 covers 14 residues. As DNA, the CDR3 is TGTGCCAGCACTCCCGGGACGGTACCCTACGAGCAGTACTTC. Translation gives CASTPGTVPYEQYF.